What follows are 30 T cell receptor beta chains derived from one specimen sequenced in a study of blood T cells in healthy people across ages. Primers used in a second PCR of about 6 to 11 cycles were a sample-barcoded 5' primer and a J-beta primer mix. TCRdb re-derived calls from the 5' RACE reads in MiXCR, one entry per CDR3 protein. This table holds about 540,000 distinct CDR3 sequences, around 24% found once. These same data were also listed under a study on T cells of mothers and their children.

The sequenced material came from blood. The source of these receptors is a boy between 10 and 17 years old in good health.

Ten or more counts support this clonotype. The chain recombines TRBV28 with TRBJ2-7, with TRBD1 matching over 9 bases. J lost 0 bases, V lost 8 bases, and 8 bases had no gene match. The CDR3 has 15 amino acids. Germline lookup yields CDR1 MDHEN and CDR2 SYDVKM. Written as DNA, the CDR3 is TGTGCCAGCGTGACCGGGACAGGGAGCTCCTACGAGCAGTACTTC. Protein: CASVTGTGSSYEQYF.

A few counts support this clonotype. The V gene is TRBV15, the J gene TRBJ2-1, with 7 bases matching TRBD2. The V gene's germline CDR1 is LNHNV and CDR2 YYDKDF (reference sequence). The CDR3 consists of 16 residues. V lost 0 bases and J lost 7; bases outside the gene matches: 9. The CDR3 DNA reads TGTGCCACCAGCAGAGATCTGGGGCTAGCGGCGAATGAGCAGTTCTTC. Amino acids: CATSRDLGLAANEQFF.

This clonotype was counted a few times. The chain recombines TRBV29-1 with TRBJ2-1; D is uncertain. V was shortened by 5 bases and J by 8 bases, with 10 bases between the two germline ends. The CDR3 is 11 amino acids. Germline CDR1 SQVTM, CDR2 ANQGSEA. The CDR3 DNA reads as TGCAGCGTTCGTTGGGCGGATGAGCAGTTCTTC. Its translation: CSVRWADEQFF.

The gene calls are TRBV5-5 and TRBJ2-5; D unresolved. The J call could be wrong; TRBJ2-7 is a better fit for the DNA end. The germline gives CDR1 SGHKS, CDR2 YYEKEE (reference sequence). The CDR3 consists of 14 residues. The CDR3: CASSLGGVLDEQYF. DNA for the CDR3: TGTGCCAGCAGCTTGGGCGGAGTTCTGGACGAGCAGTACTTC.

This clonotype was seen a handful of times. This chain connects TRBV28 to TRBJ2-5; 7 bases are shared with TRBD2. The length of the CDR3 is 15 residues. Trimming removed 8 bases from V and 5 bases from J; junction bases left unmatched: 14. The V gene's germline CDR1 is MDHEN and CDR2 SYDVKM. CDR3 loop: CASVRDKGGWETQYF. The CDR3 DNA reads TGTGCCAGCGTCAGAGACAAGGGAGGGTGGGAGACCCAGTACTTC.

The rearrangement links TRBV5-1 to TRBJ2-3, with D hard to call. V lost 1 base, J lost 5 bases, and 5 bases lay in between. Germline CDR1 and CDR2: SGHRS and YFSETQ. There are 12 residues in the CDR3. CDR3 in amino acids: CASSLLKDTQYF. The CDR3 region has the DNA TGCGCCAGCAGCTTGTTAAAAGATACGCAGTATTTT. Variable domain in full (rest from reference TRBV5-1 and TRBJ2-3): KAGVTQTPRYLIKTRGQQVTLSCSPISGHRSVSWYQQTPGQGLQFLFEYFSETQRNKGNFPGRFSGRQFSNSRSEMNVSTLELGDSALYLCASSLLKDTQYFGPGTRLTVL.

Only a few counts were recorded for this clonotype. V usage is TRBV27 and J usage is TRBJ2-7, with 10 bases that match TRBD1. Germline lookup yields CDR1 MNHEY and CDR2 SMNVEV (reference sequence). This CDR3 comprises 15 residues. The ends lost 7 bases at V and 7 bases at J; junction bases unmatched: 13. The CDR3: CASTPSRQGAMEQYF. In DNA form, the CDR3 reads TGTGCCAGCACTCCTTCTAGACAGGGGGCTATGGAGCAGTACTTC.

The sample holds many counts of this clonotype. The CDR3 DNA sequence: TGCGCCAGCAGCCAGGGTATACTGGGGGGTAACTCAGATACGCAGTATTTT. The encoded protein is CASSQGILGGNSDTQYF. This chain links TRBV4-3 with TRBJ2-3, with TRBD2 as a possible D gene (6 bases). Germline V gives CDR1 LGHNA, CDR2 YSLEER. The ends were cut back, 3 bases at V and 4 bases at J, with 20 bases in the middle. The CDR3 is made up of 17 amino acids.

As for this clonotype: A read error may produce the germline difference seen at one junction end. The genes are TRBV5-6 and TRBJ2-5, with D perhaps given as TRBD1 or TRBD2 (6 bases each). The V gene's germline CDR1 is SGHDT and CDR2 YYEEEE. The CDR3 has 15 residues. The CDR3 spells CASSFGGGRGQGNFF. The CDR3 nucleotides read TGTGCCAGCAGCTTCGGAGGGGGACGGGGCCAGGGTAACTTCTTC.

The chain couples TRBV28 to TRBJ2-2; D is uncertain. The germline gives CDR1 MDHEN, CDR2 SYDVKM. V lost 5 bases to trimming and J lost 7 bases, with 11 bases between them. This CDR3 comprises 13 residues. In DNA form, the CDR3 reads TGTGCCAGCAGTCCCGACATAATCGGGGAGCTGTTTTTT. Translating it yields CASSPDIIGELFF.

This clonotype has only a few counts. The conserved final phenylalanine or tryptophan is absent from the CDR3, which likely points to a read error. The CDR3 coding sequence is TGTGCCAGTAGACAACAGGGGATCTATGGCTACACCCTC. Translation: CASRQQGIYGYTL. The J gene is TRBJ1-2, the V gene TRBV19; 7 bases map to TRBD1. V lost 6 bases, J lost 4 bases, and 5 bases stayed unmatched. CDR1 and CDR2 from the germline V gene are LNHDA and SQIVND (reference sequence). The CDR3 totals 13 residues.

This clonotype showed up just a few times. The genes are TRBV20-1 and TRBJ2-1; a possible D gene is TRBD1 (6 bases). Germline V gives CDR1 DFQATT, CDR2 SNEGSKA (reference sequence). Trimming took off 5 bases at V and 12 bases at J, with 23 bases between the two ends. CDR3 size: 14 residues. CDR3 protein: CSAGYRASLFGQFF. DNA of the CDR3: TGCAGTGCTGGCTACAGGGCATCCTTATTTGGGCAGTTCTTC.

A few counts support this clonotype. The chain recombines TRBV20-1 with TRBJ1-4, with D possibly matching TRBD1 (6 bases). Germline V gives CDR1 DFQATT, CDR2 SNEGSKA (reference sequence). The CDR3 spans 14 residues. V lost 0 bases and J lost 5, with 10 bases in between. As DNA, the CDR3 is TGCAGTGCTAGAGAGGGGGCGGGGAATGAAAAACTGTTTTTT. It codes for CSAREGAGNEKLFF.

This clonotype was seen a few times. The rearrangement joins TRBV20-1 to TRBJ1-4, with TRBD1 as a possible D gene (5 bases). The V end lost 4 bases, the J end lost 8 bases, and 14 bases lay between the germline ends. The CDR3 covers 13 residues. Germline V gene data show CDR1 as DFQATT and CDR2 as SNEGSKA (reference sequence). This CDR3 reads CSAMVRAPEKLFF. CDR3 coding DNA: TGCAGTGCTATGGTCAGGGCCCCCGAAAAACTGTTTTTT.

The V and J genes are TRBV5-6 and TRBJ2-5; D is possibly TRBD2 (5 bases). Germline V gene data show CDR1 as SGHDT and CDR2 as YYEEEE. Trimming cost V 8 bases and J 1 base, with 15 bases left between them. The CDR3 runs to 14 residues. DNA for the CDR3: TGTGCCAGTAGTATTGGAGGCGGCCAAGAGACCCAGTACTTC. Translated, it gives CASSIGGGQETQYF. The full variable domain, its missing parts supplied by reference TRBV5-6 and TRBJ2-5, is DAGVTQSPTHLIKTRGQQVTLRCSPKSGHDTVSWYQQALGQGPQFIFQYYEEEERQRGNFPDRFSGHQFPNYSSELNVNALLLGDSALYLCASSIGGGQETQYFGPGTRLLVL.

The chain carries TRBV28 and TRBJ2-5, with D hard to call. TRBJ2-1 explains the end of the DNA better; the J call may be wrong. The CDR3 has 12 residues. Germline V gives CDR1 MDHEN, CDR2 SYDVKM. CDR3 amino acids: CATEFGLNEQFF. The DNA of the CDR3 is TGTGCCACTGAGTTCGGCCTCAATGAGCAGTTCTTC.

The rearrangement links TRBV6-1 to TRBJ1-5; D not resolved. Germline V CDR1 and CDR2: MNHNS, SASEGT. The CDR3 spans 13 residues. V lost 7 bases to trimming and J lost 3 bases, with 10 bases between them. This CDR3 reads CASTKEVNQPQHF. In DNA form, the CDR3 reads TGTGCCAGCACCAAAGAAGTCAATCAGCCCCAGCATTTT.

The J gene is TRBJ1-1, the V gene TRBV6-2 or TRBV6-3; tentatively, D is TRBD1 (6 bases). The CDR3 loop spans 19 amino acids. With 10 bases removed from V and 1 base from J, the gap between germline ends came to 31 bases. Germline CDR1 MNHEY, CDR2 SVGEGT. CDR3 amino acids: CATKRRYPALRQANTEAFF. The CDR3, as DNA: TGTGCCACCAAAAGAAGGTACCCAGCCCTCCGACAGGCGAACACTGAAGCTTTCTTT.

The V call is TRBV2, the J call TRBJ2-5; tentatively, D is TRBD1 (5 bases). The J call is in doubt because the DNA end fits TRBJ2-7 better. The CDR3 loop spans 13 amino acids. Germline CDR1 reads SNHLY; CDR2 reads FYNNEI. The CDR3 region has the DNA TGTGCCAGCAGGAAAGGTACAGGCTACGAGCAGTACTTC. It codes for CASRKGTGYEQYF.

The chain is built from TRBV7-9 and TRBJ2-1; TRBD2 matches at 10 bases. CDR1 SEHNR and CDR2 FQNEAQ come from the germline V gene (reference sequence). This CDR3 spans 15 amino acids. Unmatched junction bases numbered 4, after V lost 6 bases and J lost 2 bases. CDR3 bases: TGTGCCAGCAGGCTAGCGGGAGACCCCTACAATGAGCAGTTCTTC. As protein: CASRLAGDPYNEQFF.

A few counts support this clonotype. This rearrangement joins TRBV20-1 to TRBJ2-5, with 7 bases aligning to TRBD1. TRBJ2-7 matches the DNA end more closely, so the J call is doubtful. In germline, CDR1 is DFQATT, CDR2 SNEGSKA (reference sequence). This CDR3 comprises 13 residues. For the CDR3, the DNA is TGCAGTGCCCCGAGACAGGGTGGCTACGAGCAGTACTTC. Protein: CSAPRQGGYEQYF.

Ten or more counts support this clonotype. V is TRBV4-1 and J is TRBJ1-4, with D perhaps matching TRBD1 (5 bases). The CDR3 spans 18 residues. Trimming took off 1 base at V and 7 bases at J, with 22 bases between the two ends. Germline CDR1 and CDR2: MGHRA and YSYEKL. CDR3 amino acids: CASSQVILYGQRGEKLFF. The CDR3 region has the DNA TGCGCCAGCAGCCAAGTTATTTTGTACGGACAACGTGGTGAAAAACTGTTTTTT.

This clonotype has a count of ten or more. This sequence joins TRBV4-3 and TRBJ1-1; tentatively, D is TRBD1 (6 bases). V was clipped by 0 bases and J by 2 bases, with 10 bases between them. Per germline, CDR1 LGHNA and CDR2 YSLEER. The CDR3 consists of 15 residues. The CDR3 DNA follows: TGCGCCAGCAGCCAAGACGACAGGCCAAACACTGAAGCTTTCTTT. It translates to CASSQDDRPNTEAFF.

The chain combines TRBV4-1 with TRBJ1-5, with D tentatively TRBD1 (6 bases). CDR3 size: 14 residues. The ends were cut back, 4 bases at V and 5 bases at J, with 12 bases in the middle. The V gene's germline CDR1 is MGHRA and CDR2 YSYEKL. The CDR3: CASSPGGVDQPQHF. Here the CDR3 DNA reads TGCGCCAGCAGCCCCGGGGGCGTAGATCAGCCCCAGCATTTT.

The rearrangement joins TRBV15 to TRBJ2-3; no clear D. Trimming took off 3 bases at V and 6 bases at J, with 7 bases between the two ends. This CDR3 comprises 12 residues. Per germline, CDR1 LNHNV and CDR2 YYDKDF (reference sequence). CDR3 residues: CATSRTEDTQYF. DNA for the CDR3: TGTGCCACCAGCAGGACTGAGGATACGCAGTATTTT. Variable domain in full (rest from reference TRBV15 and TRBJ2-3): DAMVIQNPRYQVTQFGKPVTLSCSQTLNHNVMYWYQQKSSQAPKLLFHYYDKDFNNEADTPDNFQSRRPNTSFCFLDIRSPGLGDTAMYLCATSRTEDTQYFGPGTRLTVL.

The V gene is TRBV6-5, the J gene TRBJ1-2; tentative D call: TRBD1 (5 bases). The CDR3 has 16 residues. V lost 3 bases, J lost 6 bases, and 20 bases lay in between. The germline V gene encodes CDR1 MNHEY and CDR2 SVGAGI. The DNA of the CDR3 is TGTGCCAGCAGTTATAAGTGCTGGGACGGCCACCATGGCTACACCTTC. Translation gives CASSYKCWDGHHGYTF.

This rearrangement joins TRBV15 to TRBJ1-5, with 8 bases matching TRBD1. V gave up 3 bases and J gave up 4 bases; unmatched junction bases: 11. CDR1 is LNHNV and CDR2 is YYDKDF in the germline V gene (reference sequence). The CDR3 runs to 17 residues. The chain's CDR3 is CATSRDKRTGLNQPQHF. The DNA for the CDR3 is TGTGCCACCAGCAGGGATAAAAGGACAGGGCTTAATCAGCCCCAGCATTTT.

The V gene is TRBV6-5, the J gene TRBJ2-1, with 7 bases fitting TRBD1. With V trimmed by 9 bases and J by 2 bases, 7 bases remained unmatched. The CDR3 is 14 residues long. From germline, CDR1 is MNHEY and CDR2 SVGAGI. In DNA, the CDR3 is TGTGCCAGTAGACAGGGAGTGACCTACAATGAGCAGTTCTTC. As protein: CASRQGVTYNEQFF.

This clonotype has just a few counts. This chain connects TRBV28 to TRBJ2-7; TRBD1 matches at 7 bases. V gave up 2 bases and J gave up 9 bases; unmatched junction bases: 4. The germline CDR1 and CDR2 sequences are MDHEN and SYDVKM. This CDR3 contains 12 residues. Here the CDR3 reads CASSLKTGAQYF. The DNA of the CDR3 is TGTGCCAGCAGTTTAAAAACAGGGGCGCAGTACTTC.

The chain joins TRBV5-6 to TRBJ2-7; the D gene is possibly TRBD1 (6 bases). The CDR3 has 13 amino acids. The germline gives CDR1 SGHDT, CDR2 YYEEEE. The V gene lost 5 bases and the J gene lost 2 bases, with 11 bases spanning the gap. Here the CDR3 reads CASRWTETYEQYF. The CDR3 DNA reads TGTGCCAGCAGGTGGACAGAAACCTACGAGCAGTACTTC.